Listed here are 25 T cell receptor beta chains from one sample, sequenced in a study of T cell repertoires in cytomegalovirus infection. TCRdb re-called the reads with MiXCR, one entry per CDR3 protein. The sample carries roughly 990,000 distinct CDR3 sequences, 31% recorded once. No antigens are known for them. Sequenced material: cultured CD8+ T cells from PBMCs, taken from culture after CMV antigen stimulation. The source of these receptors is a human donor in good health (CMV status not recorded). Some clones in this sample may be carry-over from other donors' samples.

This chain links TRBV6-6 with TRBJ1-2, with 10 bases lining up with TRBD1. The germline V gene has CDR1 MNHNY and CDR2 SVGAGI (reference sequence). Trimming cost V 7 bases and J 5 bases; bases outside gene matches: 10. CDR3 length: 15 residues. The CDR3 DNA reads TGTGCCAGCAACCCGGACAGGGGGGCACTATATGGCTACACCTTC. Protein product: CASNPDRGALYGYTF.

This chain joins TRBV27 and TRBJ2-3; maybe TRBD1 (6 bases). CDR3 length equals 16 residues. Trimming pared 2 bases from V and 0 bases from J, leaving 12 bases between. Germline V CDR1 and CDR2: MNHEY, SMNVEV (reference sequence). CDR3: CASSLVAGVSTDTQYF. The CDR3 DNA follows: TGTGCCAGCAGTTTAGTTGCAGGGGTGAGCACAGATACGCAGTATTTT.

This clonotype has just one count. The chain couples TRBV12-3 or TRBV12-4 to TRBJ1-1, with D uncertain. The germline V and J ends were trimmed by 3 bases and 1 base, with 18 bases remaining between them. The CDR3 sequence is 17 residues long. The CDR3 region is CASSFNTGRGQNTEAFF. In DNA, the CDR3 is TGTGCCAGCAGTTTTAATACTGGAAGAGGGCAGAACACTGAAGCTTTCTTT.

In its sample, this clonotype was seen a few times. The CDR3 DNA reads TGTGCCAGCAGTTTAGACCTTGGACTAGCGGGCTCTCGTTCCTACGAGCAGTACGTC. Encoded protein: CASSLDLGLAGSRSYEQYV. The chain recombines TRBV12-3 or TRBV12-4 with TRBJ2-7, with 11 bases fitting TRBD2. Unmatched junction bases numbered 12, after V lost 1 base and J lost 1 base. The CDR3 covers 19 residues.

This clonotype is a singleton in its sample. The chain combines TRBV20-1 with TRBJ2-6; D remains ambiguous. The CDR3 is made up of 15 amino acids. The germline V gene encodes CDR1 DFQATT and CDR2 SNEGSKA (reference sequence). The V gene lost 6 bases and the J gene lost 1 base, with 13 bases spanning the gap. The CDR3 protein is CSAPNEASGANVLTF. DNA of the CDR3: TGCAGTGCCCCGAATGAGGCGTCTGGGGCCAACGTCCTGACTTTC.

This clonotype appeared many times. This chain joins TRBV4-1 and TRBJ2-1; TRBD1 might be the D (6 bases). Germline V gene sequence: CDR1 MGHRA, CDR2 YSYEKL. V lost 5 bases to trimming and J lost 8 bases, with 16 bases between them. This CDR3 is built from 14 residues. DNA of the CDR3: TGCGCCAGCAGCGAGACCAGGGGATCGGATGAGCAGTTCTTC. Translation gives CASSETRGSDEQFF.

This clonotype has at least ten counts. The gene calls are TRBV7-2 and TRBJ2-7; the match to TRBD1 covers 7 bases. V was pared by 1 base and J by 3 bases, with 9 bases of the junction left unmatched. Germline-derived CDR1 and CDR2 are SGHTA and FQGNSA. The CDR3 covers 16 residues. CDR3 DNA sequence: TGTGCCAGCAGCTTAGACCGGACAGGCAAGTTCTACGAGCAGTACTTC. This codes for CASSLDRTGKFYEQYF. The whole variable domain, remainder taken from reference TRBV7-2 and TRBJ2-7, is GAGVSQSPSNKVTEKGKDVELRCDPISGHTALYWYRQSLGQGLEFLIYFQGNSAPDKSGLPSDRFSAERTGGSVSTLTIQRTQQEDSAVYLCASSLDRTGKFYEQYFGPGTRLTVT.

The chain is built from TRBV19 and TRBJ2-1; TRBD2 is a possible D gene (6 bases). The V gene's germline CDR1 is LNHDA and CDR2 SQIVND (reference sequence). CDR3 length: 15 amino acids. The V end lost 3 bases, the J end lost 4 bases, and 13 bases lay between the germline ends. As DNA, the CDR3 is TGTGCCAGTAGTATTGGGCGGGACGGTTACAATGAGCAGTTCTTC. Translation: CASSIGRDGYNEQFF.

This clonotype occurred many times. The chain links TRBV6-4 to TRBJ2-3, with TRBD2 matching 14 bases. Germline CDR1 is MRHNA and CDR2 is SNTAGT. The CDR3 runs to 16 residues. Germline trimming cut 0 bases from V and 4 bases from J; bases unmatched to any gene: 0. CDR3 sequence reads: CASSDSTSGGADTQYF. The CDR3 nucleotides read TGTGCCAGCAGTGACTCGACTAGCGGGGGGGCAGATACGCAGTATTTT.

The chain employs TRBV6-6 and TRBJ2-1, with a possible D match to TRBD2 (6 bases). The CDR3 loop spans 12 amino acids. Trimming cost V 4 bases and J 15 bases, with 16 bases left between them. Germline CDR1 reads MNHNY; CDR2 reads SVGAGI (reference sequence). CDR3 amino acids: CASSSGRGILFF. CDR3 DNA sequence: TGTGCCAGCAGTTCGGGTCGGGGGATTCTGTTCTTC.

This chain links TRBV7-9 with TRBJ1-1, with D unresolved. CDR3 length equals 13 residues. V lost 6 bases to trimming and J lost 2 bases, with 10 bases between them. Germline V gives CDR1 SEHNR, CDR2 FQNEAQ (reference sequence). The CDR3 DNA follows: TGTGCCAGCAGGCACAGCCAAAACACTGAAGCTTTCTTT. It encodes CASRHSQNTEAFF.

The chain recombines TRBV27 with TRBJ1-6; a possible D gene is TRBD1 (5 bases). Germline assignment: CDR1 MNHEY and CDR2 SMNVEV (reference sequence). V was trimmed by 3 bases and J by 10 bases, leaving 13 bases between them. This CDR3 region has 14 residues. CDR3: CASSLAGWLSPLHF. The DNA for the CDR3 is TGTGCCAGCAGTTTGGCAGGGTGGTTGTCACCCCTCCACTTT.

In this sample, this clonotype turned up once. A read error may explain this, as a much larger clone is one base away. J is TRBJ2-2 and V is TRBV13, with D possibly being TRBD1 or TRBD2 (5 bases each). Germline V gene sequence: CDR1 PRHDT, CDR2 FYEKMQ (reference sequence). The CDR3 is made up of 15 amino acids. CDR3 bases: TGTGCCAACAGCTCCCGGGAACAGGTCACCGGGGAGCTGTTTTTT. It specifies CANSSREQVTGELFF. The full variable domain, in which reference TRBV13 and TRBJ2-2 provide the parts outside the CDR3, is AAGVIQSPRHLIKEKRETATLKCYPIPRHDTVYWYQQGPGQDPQFLISFYEKMQSDKGSIPDRFSAQQFSDYHSELNMSSLELGDSALYFCANSSREQVTGELFFGEGSRLTVL.

This clonotype occurred many times. V usage is TRBV28 and J usage is TRBJ2-5; 8 bases are shared with TRBD1. CDR1 and CDR2 from the germline V gene are MDHEN and SYDVKM. The CDR3 sequence is 17 residues long. Trimming removed 5 bases from V and 2 bases from J; junction bases left unmatched: 13. The CDR3 protein is CASSAIPGQVLQETQYF. CDR3 sequence (DNA): TGTGCCAGCAGTGCCATCCCGGGACAGGTGCTACAAGAGACCCAGTACTTC. Full variable domain (rest looked up from reference TRBV28 and TRBJ2-5): DVKVTQSSRYLVKRTGEKVFLECVQDMDHENMFWYRQDPGLGLRLIYFSYDVKMKEKGDIPEGYSVSREKKERFSLILESASTNQTSMYLCASSAIPGQVLQETQYFGPGTRLLVL.

This clonotype was detected once. The genes are TRBV14 and TRBJ2-4; D tentatively fits TRBD1 or TRBD2 (6 bases each). The CDR3 totals 14 residues. From germline, CDR1 is SGHDN and CDR2 FVKESK. Trimming stripped 1 base from V and 9 bases from J, with 13 bases between. The CDR3: CASSQAGGLVIQYF. The CDR3, as DNA: TGTGCCAGCAGCCAAGCTGGGGGGCTTGTCATTCAGTACTTC. Filled out from reference TRBV14 and TRBJ2-4, the complete variable domain reads EAGVTQFPSHSVIEKGQTVTLRCDPISGHDNLYWYRRVMGKEIKFLLHFVKESKQDESGMPNNRFLAERTGGTYSTLKVQPAELEDSGVYFCASSQAGGLVIQYFGAGTRLSVL.

This chain uses TRBV19 with TRBJ2-1, with D perhaps TRBD2 (5 bases). CDR3 length: 13 amino acids. The V and J ends lost 6 bases and 8 bases respectively, with 14 bases between them. Germline V gives CDR1 LNHDA, CDR2 SQIVND (reference sequence). The CDR3 region has the DNA TGTGCCAGTAGCAGCCGGGGTTGGGATGAGCAGTTCTTC. Translating it yields CASSSRGWDEQFF.

The V and J genes are TRBV6-8 and TRBJ2-2; D uncertain. The CDR3 spans 13 residues. V gave up 3 bases and J gave up 7 bases, with 9 bases separating them. In germline, CDR1 is MNHGY, CDR2 SAAAGT. The CDR3 DNA reads as TGTGCCAGCAGTTATACTCCAAGCGGGGAGCTGTTTTTT. Its protein is CASSYTPSGELFF.

There are a few counts of this clonotype. The rearrangement joins TRBV4-1 to TRBJ2-2; D unresolved. Looked up from germline, CDR1 is MGHRA and CDR2 is YSYEKL. V gave up 2 bases and J gave up 6 bases, with 7 bases separating them. CDR3 length equals 13 residues. The CDR3 DNA reads TGCGCCAGCAGCCAACCCGGGCCCGGGGAGCTGTTTTTT. Translated, it gives CASSQPGPGELFF.

This clonotype was seen more than once but under ten times. The chain combines TRBV4-1 with TRBJ2-2, with 8 bases matching TRBD1. The CDR3 has 16 amino acids. The germline V gene encodes CDR1 MGHRA and CDR2 YSYEKL. Trimming took 3 bases from V and 4 from J; bases not matched to a gene: 7. The CDR3, as DNA: TGCGCCAGCAGCCAGAGGACAGGGTCGAGCACCGGGGAGCTGTTTTTT. It translates to CASSQRTGSSTGELFF.

This chain uses TRBV7-9 with TRBJ2-7; 15 bases line up with TRBD2. From germline, CDR1 is SEHNR and CDR2 FQNEAQ (reference sequence). V lost 5 bases to trimming and J lost 5 bases; unmatched junction nucleotides: 7. The CDR3 runs to 16 residues. The CDR3 DNA reads TGTGCCAGCAGCACTCCGGGACTAGCGGGGGGCCACGAGCAGTACTTC. Protein: CASSTPGLAGGHEQYF.

The gene calls are TRBV15 and TRBJ1-5; 8 bases are a match to TRBD1. CDR3 length: 15 amino acids. Trimming at V came to 3 bases and at J to 5 bases, leaving 6 bases not matched to a gene. Germline assignment: CDR1 LNHNV and CDR2 YYDKDF (reference sequence). The CDR3 DNA reads TGTGCCACCAGCAGCGACAGGGGCGCATATCAGCCCCAGCATTTT. This encodes CATSSDRGAYQPQHF.

This clonotype was found a few times. The rearrangement uses TRBV7-9 and TRBJ1-1; D might be TRBD1 (6 bases). Trimming cost V 3 bases and J 7 bases, with 18 bases left between them. This CDR3 spans 15 amino acids. Germline values: CDR1 SEHNR, CDR2 FQNEAQ (reference sequence). In nucleotides, the CDR3 is TGTGCCAGCAGCTTGTACAGGGAAGGGGTGTTTGAAGCTTTCTTT. It is translated as CASSLYREGVFEAFF.

This clonotype was seen a few times. The rearrangement uses TRBV6-1 and TRBJ1-5; 7 bases are shared with TRBD1. The ends lost 4 bases at V and 0 bases at J; junction bases unmatched: 6. Germline V lookup: CDR1 MNHNS, CDR2 SASEGT. This CDR3 is built from 16 residues. This chain's CDR3 is CASSVRDRDSNQPQHF. The CDR3 nucleotides read TGTGCCAGCAGTGTTCGGGACAGAGATAGCAATCAGCCCCAGCATTTT.

This chain joins TRBV27 and TRBJ1-2; TRBD1 is a possible D gene (5 bases). Trimming took 1 base from V and 3 from J, leaving 9 bases between them. Germline CDR1 is MNHEY and CDR2 is SMNVEV (reference sequence). This CDR3 is 14 amino acids long. The CDR3 nucleotides read TGTGCCAGCAGTTTATGGGAAGGGGACTATGGCTACACCTTC. It specifies CASSLWEGDYGYTF.

This clonotype was counted ten times or more. The CDR3 DNA reads TGTGCCAGCAGCTTAGCGGGTACGAACAATGAGCAGTTCTTC. Protein: CASSLAGTNNEQFF. The V and J genes are TRBV7-8 and TRBJ2-1; D gene ambiguous. From germline, CDR1 is SGHVS and CDR2 FQNEAQ. The V and J ends lost 0 bases and 5 bases respectively, with 8 bases between them. The CDR3 spans 14 residues.